This TCR beta chain was found in a study of blood T cell repertoires in COVID-19. For the study at large: PBMCs, B-cell-depleted T cells, or T cells were the source of the cDNA or gDNA that made up the material.

The V end lost 8 bases, the J end lost 8 bases, and 15 bases lay between the germline ends. There are 12 residues in the CDR3. CDR1 is LNHDA and CDR2 is SQIVND in the germline V gene (reference sequence). In the original workflow: Reference gene primer amplification in the assay estimated nucleated cell counts. Assay: immunoSEQ multiplex PCR; the TCRdb copy retains only in-frame clones and omits some. The V and J calls and the clone size are those of that table, but D and trimming were determined from the DNA. The sample records fewer than 110,000 clones, more than 70% being singletons. The sequence derives from a woman aged 25 to 45 with acute or convalescent COVID-19. The gene calls are TRBV19 and TRBJ1-2; D perhaps matches TRBD1 (5 bases). The material sequenced was peripheral blood. DNA of the CDR3: TGTGCCAGTTCTACAGGACTAGGAGGCTACACCTTC. Translating gives CASSTGLGGYTF.